This TCR beta chain came from a study of shared clonotypes between healthy human individuals. Concerning this clone: Antigen specificity is unknown.

Using immunoSEQ multiplex PCR, the repertoire was profiled, and TCRdb retains in-frame clones only, with some absent. The sample shows around 990,000 clones, roughly 80% of them seen only once. Free of recent acute infections or vaccinations, the donors were healthy HIV-negative adults. From CD4+ cells came CD45RA+ naive and CD45RA-negative memory subsets. V lost 4 bases, J lost 15 bases, and 29 bases lay in between. This CDR3 comprises 16 residues. Germline CDR1 reads SGHRS; CDR2 reads YFSETQ. Findings and caveats of the study: The rarefaction results pointed to incomplete sorted-subset sequencing despite large depth.

This clonotype originated in a man between 18 and 29 years old in good health. Some clones in this sample may be carry-over from other donors' samples. The gene calls are TRBV5-1 and TRBJ1-3; D is perhaps TRBD1 (5 bases). Material: memory CD4+ T cells from PBMCs. Subset meaning: CD45RA-negative fraction. The CDR3 here is CASSRGEAAAEAGRYF. CDR3 in DNA: TGCGCCAGCAGCCGGGGCGAGGCCGCCGCTGAGGCTGGTCGATATTTT.